This T cell receptor (beta chain) was retrieved from a study of a mutant IDH1 vaccine in newly diagnosed glioma (dated by TCRdb to about 2021). Study-level background: Patients received eight vaccinations in weeks 1, 3, 5, 7, 11, 15, 19 and 23, corresponding to visits V03 through V10. In the chemotherapy-containing groups, vaccination started alongside temozolomide cycles, whereas in patients who had radiotherapy alone it started 4-6 weeks after radiotherapy. The approximately 30 treated patients were around 60% male and around 40% female, with a mean age of 40.4 years. Prior to enrollment, standard therapy consisting of radiotherapy alone, temozolomide alone, or radiochemotherapy with temozolomide had been administered to patients, with the combination being received by most patients. Peripheral blood was collected at six visits: V03 (baseline), V05, V07, V10, V12 and V13. For exploratory analyses, longitudinal TCRB deep sequencing was carried out in about two dozen treated patients wherever samples were available. The full study reports these points: Pseudoprogression seemed to be unrelated to changes in the top peripheral T cell clonotypes found by TCRB sequencing. According to the authors, sample limitations meant that analyses of patient blood samples could not be reproduced. Availability determined which PBMC samples were chosen for TCRB deep sequencing. Immune responses induced by the vaccine were seen in roughly 95% of patients across multiple MHC alleles.

The time point label, read with the paper, signifies: week 5, during vaccination. Each vaccine dose, consisting of 300 ug of a 20-mer mutant IDH1 peptide in Montanide, was administered subcutaneously with topical imiquimod. Donors had newly diagnosed WHO grade 3 or 4 IDH1-mutant astrocytomas with loss of nuclear ATRX. The samples were drawn from NOA16, a multicentre, single-arm, open-label phase I trial in Germany that tested a mutant IDH1 peptide vaccine in humans for the first time. Genomic DNA for TCRB sequencing was extracted from EDTA blood using the DNeasy Blood and Tissue Kit. To prepare the library, the immunoSEQ multiplex PCR assay was applied. Rearranged TCR beta chain sequences were amplified using the hsTCRB Kit according to the manufacturer's protocol. TCRB libraries were sequenced on an Illumina MiSeq. As for the original processing: The proprietary platform of the kit vendor was used for demultiplexing, trimming and gene mapping. In its TCRdb copy, this immuneACCESS table keeps in-frame sequences only and misses some clones. Where compared with another copy, unresolved V genes explain less than half of these, and the others have no known cause. The V and J calls and clone size come from that table; D and trimming were worked out from the DNA. The sample table shows 45,000 to 55,000 clones, and roughly 78% are seen once. The ten most abundant clones make up roughly 1.8% of the sample.

Measured from the cysteine to the phenylalanine, the CDR3 is 14 residues long. Only the CDR3 region is kept as DNA, spanning 42 bases read in frame from base 1. V gives up 6 bases and J gives up 4 bases, and the segment between their germline ends measures 15 bases. The germline V gene sets CDR1 to SNHLY and CDR2 to FYNNEI. Comment on this clone: The target of this receptor is not known. No qualities accompany the bases; no much larger clone lies one base away.

The sequence was collected from a woman in her 40s with glioma. This receptor chain uses TRBV2 and TRBJ2-5; the D region possibly corresponds to TRBD1 (6 bases align). Sequences were derived from PBMCs, sampled from a glioma patient whose treatment included an IDH1 peptide vaccine. CDR3 sequence: CASSQGLWGETQYF. The base sequence is TGTGCCAGCAGCCAGGGGTTATGGGGAGAGACCCAGTACTTC.